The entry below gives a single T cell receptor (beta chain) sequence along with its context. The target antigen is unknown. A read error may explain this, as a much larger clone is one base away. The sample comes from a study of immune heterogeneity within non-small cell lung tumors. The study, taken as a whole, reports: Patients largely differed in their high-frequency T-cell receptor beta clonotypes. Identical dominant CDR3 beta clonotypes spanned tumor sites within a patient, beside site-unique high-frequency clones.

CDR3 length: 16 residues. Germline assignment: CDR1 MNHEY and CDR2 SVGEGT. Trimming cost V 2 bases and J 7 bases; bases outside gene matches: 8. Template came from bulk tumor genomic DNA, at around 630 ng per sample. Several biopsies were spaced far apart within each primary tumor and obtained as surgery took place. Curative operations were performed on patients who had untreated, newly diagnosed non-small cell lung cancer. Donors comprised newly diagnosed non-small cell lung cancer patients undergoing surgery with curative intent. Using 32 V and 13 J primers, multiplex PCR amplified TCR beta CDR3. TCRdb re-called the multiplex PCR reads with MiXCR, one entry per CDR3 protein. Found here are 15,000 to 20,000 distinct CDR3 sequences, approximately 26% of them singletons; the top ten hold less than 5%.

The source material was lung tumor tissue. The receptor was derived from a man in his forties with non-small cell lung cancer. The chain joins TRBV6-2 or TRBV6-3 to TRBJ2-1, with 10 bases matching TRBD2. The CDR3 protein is CASSYDSGRVLNEQFF. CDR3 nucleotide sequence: TGTGCCAGCAGTTACGACAGCGGGAGGGTCTTGAATGAGCAGTTCTTC.